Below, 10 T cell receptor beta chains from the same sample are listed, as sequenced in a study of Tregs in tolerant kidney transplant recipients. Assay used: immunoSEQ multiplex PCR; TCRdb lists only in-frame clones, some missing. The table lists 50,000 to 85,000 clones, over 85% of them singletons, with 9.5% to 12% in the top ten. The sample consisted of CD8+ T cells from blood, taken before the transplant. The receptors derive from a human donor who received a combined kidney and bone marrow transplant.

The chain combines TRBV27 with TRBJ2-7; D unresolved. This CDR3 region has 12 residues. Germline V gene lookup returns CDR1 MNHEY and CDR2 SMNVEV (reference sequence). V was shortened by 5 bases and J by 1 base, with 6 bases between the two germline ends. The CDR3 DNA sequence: TGTGCCAGCAGTGGAGAATCCTACGAGCAGTACTTC. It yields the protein CASSGESYEQYF.

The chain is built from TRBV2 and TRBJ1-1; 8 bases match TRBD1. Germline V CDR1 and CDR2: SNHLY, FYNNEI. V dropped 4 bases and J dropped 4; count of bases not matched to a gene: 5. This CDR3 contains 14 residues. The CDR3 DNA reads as TGTGCCAGCAGTGGGACAGGGAGGGTCACTGAAGCTTTCTTT. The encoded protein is CASSGTGRVTEAFF.

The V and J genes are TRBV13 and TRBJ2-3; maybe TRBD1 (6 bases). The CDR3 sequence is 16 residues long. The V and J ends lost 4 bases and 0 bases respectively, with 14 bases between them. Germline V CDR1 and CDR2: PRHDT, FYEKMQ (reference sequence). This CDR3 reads CASSYSRGSSTDTQYF. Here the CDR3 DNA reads TGTGCCAGCAGCTACAGCAGGGGATCTAGCACAGATACGCAGTATTTT.

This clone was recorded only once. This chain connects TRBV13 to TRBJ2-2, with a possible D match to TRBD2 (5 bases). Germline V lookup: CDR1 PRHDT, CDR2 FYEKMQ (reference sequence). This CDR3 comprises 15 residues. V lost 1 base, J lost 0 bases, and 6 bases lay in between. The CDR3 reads CASSLAGSNTGELFF. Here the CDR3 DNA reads TGTGCCAGCAGCTTAGCGGGGTCGAACACCGGGGAGCTGTTTTTT.

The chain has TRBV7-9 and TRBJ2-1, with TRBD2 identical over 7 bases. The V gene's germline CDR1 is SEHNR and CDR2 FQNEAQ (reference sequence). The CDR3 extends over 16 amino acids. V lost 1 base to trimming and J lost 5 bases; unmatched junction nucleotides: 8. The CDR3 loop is CASSLGPAGFHNEQFF. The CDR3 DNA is TGTGCCAGCAGCTTAGGTCCAGCGGGATTTCACAATGAGCAGTTCTTC.

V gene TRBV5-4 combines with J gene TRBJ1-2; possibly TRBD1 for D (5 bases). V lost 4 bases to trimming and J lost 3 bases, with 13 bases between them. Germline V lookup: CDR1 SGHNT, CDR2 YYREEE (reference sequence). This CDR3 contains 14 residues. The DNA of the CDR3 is TGTGCCAGCAGCACCCGTGGGGACTACTATGGCTACACCTTC. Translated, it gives CASSTRGDYYGYTF.

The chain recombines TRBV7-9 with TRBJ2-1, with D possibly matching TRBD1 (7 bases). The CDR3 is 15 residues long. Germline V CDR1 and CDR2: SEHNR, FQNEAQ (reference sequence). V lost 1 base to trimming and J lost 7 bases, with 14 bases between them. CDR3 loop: CASSLDPSGGNEQFF. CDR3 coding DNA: TGTGCCAGCAGCTTAGACCCTTCAGGGGGGAATGAGCAGTTCTTC.

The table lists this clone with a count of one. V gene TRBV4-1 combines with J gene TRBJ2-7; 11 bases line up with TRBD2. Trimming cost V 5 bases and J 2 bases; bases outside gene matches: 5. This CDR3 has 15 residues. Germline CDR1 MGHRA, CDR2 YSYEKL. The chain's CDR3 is CASSETSGSAYEQYF. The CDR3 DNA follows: TGCGCCAGCAGCGAAACTAGCGGGAGCGCCTACGAGCAGTACTTC.

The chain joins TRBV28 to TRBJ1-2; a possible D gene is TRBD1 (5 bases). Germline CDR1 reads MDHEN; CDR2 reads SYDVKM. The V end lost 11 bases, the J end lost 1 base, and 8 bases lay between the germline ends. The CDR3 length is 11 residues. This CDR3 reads CAVRVNYGYTF. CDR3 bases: TGTGCCGTCAGGGTTAACTATGGCTACACCTTC.

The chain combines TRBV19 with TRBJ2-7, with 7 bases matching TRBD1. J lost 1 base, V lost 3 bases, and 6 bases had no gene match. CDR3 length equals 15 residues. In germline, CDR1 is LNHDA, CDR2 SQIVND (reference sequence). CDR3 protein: CASSITGTVSYEQYF. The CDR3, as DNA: TGTGCCAGTAGTATCACCGGGACAGTTTCCTACGAGCAGTACTTC.